The 11 T cell receptor beta chains in this list originate from one sample, sequenced in a study of blood T cell repertoires in COVID-19. Produced via immunoSEQ multiplex PCR; TCRdb's table is partial and in-frame only. This sample has 270,000 or so clones, with approximately 81% found just once. Sequenced material: peripheral blood. These receptors all stem from a woman younger than 30 with acute or convalescent COVID-19.

This chain links TRBV6-6 with TRBJ2-5; 10 bases fit TRBD2. CDR3 length equals 14 residues. V gave up 0 bases and J gave up 5 bases; unmatched junction bases: 0. The V gene's germline CDR1 is MNHNY and CDR2 SVGAGI (reference sequence). CDR3 DNA: TGTGCCAGCAGTTACTCGACTAGCGGGGAGACCCAGTACTTC. Amino acid sequence: CASSYSTSGETQYF.

The rearrangement uses TRBV3-1 (or the pseudogene TRBV3-2) and TRBJ1-3; D not resolved. Germline V gene lookup returns CDR1 LGHDT and CDR2 YNNKEL (reference sequence). This CDR3 has 21 amino acids. Trimming left V 0 bases short and J 5 bases short, with 29 bases between. This chain's CDR3 is CASSQEVSGRGIISLRNTIYF. CDR3 nucleotides: TGTGCCAGCAGCCAAGAAGTTTCGGGCAGAGGGATAATTTCTCTCAGAAACACCATATATTTT.

The chain employs TRBV7-9 and TRBJ2-1; TRBD1 might be the D (5 bases). CDR1 SEHNR and CDR2 FQNEAQ come from the germline V gene (reference sequence). The CDR3 has 13 amino acids. The ends were cut back, 1 base at V and 10 bases at J, with 11 bases in the middle. The CDR3 protein is CASSLVGDREQFF. The DNA for the CDR3 is TGTGCCAGCAGCTTAGTAGGGGATAGGGAGCAGTTCTTC. Variable domain in full (rest from reference TRBV7-9 and TRBJ2-1): DTGVSQNPRHKITKRGQNVTFRCDPISEHNRLYWYRQTLGQGPEFLTYFQNEAQLEKSRLLSDRFSAERPKGSFSTLEIQRTEQGDSAMYLCASSLVGDREQFFGPGTRLTVL.

In its sample, this clone was seen a few times. This chain joins TRBV19 and TRBJ2-7; D remains unclear. The CDR3 consists of 11 residues. The V end lost 6 bases, the J end lost 3 bases, and 6 bases lay between the germline ends. Germline V gives CDR1 LNHDA, CDR2 SQIVND (reference sequence). Here the CDR3 reads CASSEDYEQYF. DNA for the CDR3: TGTGCCAGTAGCGAGGACTACGAGCAGTACTTC.

This chain uses TRBV28 with TRBJ1-1; D not resolved. Trimming left V 8 bases short and J 0 bases short, with 16 bases between. Germline V lookup: CDR1 MDHEN, CDR2 SYDVKM. CDR3 length equals 15 residues. The CDR3 region has the DNA TGTGCCAGCGGTAGAGGAGGGAGCATGAACACTGAAGCTTTCTTT. Translating gives CASGRGGSMNTEAFF.

The V gene is TRBV18, the J gene TRBJ2-5; no clear D. This CDR3 is built from 12 residues. Trimming took 4 bases from V and 2 from J, leaving 5 bases between them. The V gene's germline CDR1 is KGHSH and CDR2 LQKENI. CDR3 in amino acids: CASSHIQETQYF. Written as DNA, the CDR3 is TGTGCCAGCTCACATATACAAGAGACCCAGTACTTC.

The chain recombines TRBV4-1 with TRBJ2-1; TRBD2 matches at 14 bases. The CDR3 spans 19 residues. With 0 bases clipped from V and 1 base from J, the junction kept 5 bases outside the gene matches. Per the germline V gene, CDR1 is MGHRA and CDR2 is YSYEKL. This chain's CDR3 is CASSQDTGTSGGSYNEQFF. CDR3 bases: TGCGCCAGCAGCCAAGATACGGGGACTAGCGGGGGTTCCTACAATGAGCAGTTCTTC.

This clone was observed a handful of times. The chain recombines TRBV14 with TRBJ2-2; 8 bases match TRBD2. CDR1 is SGHDN, CDR2 FVKESK, per germline. The CDR3 totals 15 residues. The V gene end was trimmed by 4 bases and the J gene end by 5 bases; junction bases not matched to a gene: 6. The CDR3, as DNA: TGTGCCAGCAGCCTACTGGCGGGAGGAACCGGGGAGCTGTTTTTT. This translates into CASSLLAGGTGELFF.

The rearrangement links TRBV6-5 to TRBJ1-2; TRBD1 aligns across 9 bases. Germline CDR1 MNHEY, CDR2 SVGAGI. Trimming at V came to 2 bases and at J to 2 bases, leaving 6 bases not matched to a gene. CDR3 length: 16 amino acids. The CDR3 sequence is CASSYEPGTGNYGYTF. CDR3 nucleotide sequence: TGTGCCAGCAGTTACGAACCCGGGACAGGGAACTATGGCTACACCTTC.

The J gene is TRBJ2-7, the V gene TRBV5-5, with 12 bases identical to TRBD2. CDR3 length: 17 amino acids. V lost 1 base, J lost 1 base, and 6 bases stayed unmatched. Germline V CDR1 and CDR2: SGHKS, YYEKEE (reference sequence). In DNA, the CDR3 is TGTGCCAGCAGCTTGTCGGTCCTAGCGGGAGGGTCCTACGAGCAGTACTTC. Translated: CASSLSVLAGGSYEQYF.

The count of this clone is one. The chain employs TRBV11-2 and TRBJ2-7, with D perhaps matching TRBD1 (6 bases). From germline, CDR1 is SGHAT and CDR2 FQNNGV. CDR3 length: 13 amino acids. Trimming took 5 bases from V and 4 from J, leaving 12 bases between them. The CDR3 region is CASSRTDKYEQYF. The DNA for the CDR3 is TGTGCCAGCAGCCGGACAGACAAGTACGAGCAGTACTTC.